The source of this T cell receptor (beta chain) is a study of T cell repertoires in cytomegalovirus infection. Notes on the study in general: Cumulative public TCR beta family frequency identified carriers of CMV plus the relevant HLA.

TCRdb processed the reads anew with MiXCR; each CDR3 protein has one entry. The sample holds about 920,000 distinct CDR3 sequences, around 30% seen once. The CDR3 is made up of 16 amino acids. Germline V gene data show CDR1 as SGHTA and CDR2 as FQGTGA. Trimming left V 6 bases short and J 1 base short, with 15 bases between. Of note for this clonotype: What it binds is not known.

This rearrangement joins TRBV7-3 to TRBJ2-2; the D gene is possibly TRBD1 (6 bases). The TCR originated in a human donor in good health (CMV status not recorded). Some clones in this sample may be carry-over from other donors' samples. The sequenced sample was cultured CD8+ T cells from PBMCs, obtained from culture after CMV antigen stimulation. The CDR3, as DNA: TGTGCCAGCAGTCCACGGGACACCCTGAACACCGGGGAGCTGTTTTTT. It specifies CASSPRDTLNTGELFF. The variable domain in full, with the rest retrieved from reference TRBV7-3 and TRBJ2-2, is GAGVSQTPSNKVTEKGKYVELRCDPISGHTALYWYRQSLGQGPEFLIYFQGTGAADDSGLPNDRFFAVRPEGSVSTLKIQRTERGDSAVYLCASSPRDTLNTGELFFGEGSRLTVL.